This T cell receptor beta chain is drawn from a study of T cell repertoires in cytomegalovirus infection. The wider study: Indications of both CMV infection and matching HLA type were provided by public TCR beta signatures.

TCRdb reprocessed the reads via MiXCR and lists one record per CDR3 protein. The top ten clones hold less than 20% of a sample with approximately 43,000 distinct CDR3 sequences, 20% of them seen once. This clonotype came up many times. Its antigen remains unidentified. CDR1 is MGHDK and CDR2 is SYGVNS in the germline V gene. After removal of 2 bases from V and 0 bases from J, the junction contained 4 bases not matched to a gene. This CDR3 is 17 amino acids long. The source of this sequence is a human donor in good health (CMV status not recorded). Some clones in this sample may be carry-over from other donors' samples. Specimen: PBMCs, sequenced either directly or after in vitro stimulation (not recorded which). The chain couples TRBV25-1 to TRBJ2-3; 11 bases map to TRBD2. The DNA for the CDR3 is TGTGCCAGCAGTGAACTAGCGGGGGGCTCTAGCACAGATACGCAGTATTTT. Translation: CASSELAGGSSTDTQYF.